The clone carrying this T cell receptor beta chain was observed a few times. This sample was included in a study of technical replicates of blood from several donors. The assay was immunoSEQ multiplex PCR, and TCRdb's table has in-frame clones only and misses some. The sample lists some 80,000 clones, roughly 90% occurring once. Germline CDR1 and CDR2: LNHDA and SQIVND (reference sequence). There are 13 residues in the CDR3. Between the trimmed V and J ends, which lost 6 bases and 5 bases, there was a span of 13 bases. Input material: T cells isolated from PBMCs. This receptor was obtained from a human donor in good health. The rearrangement uses TRBV19 and TRBJ1-1, with no clear D. CDR3 nucleotide sequence: TGTGCCAGTAGGATTTCCGCCGGGACTGAAGCTTTCTTT. The encoded protein is CASRISAGTEAFF.